Presented here are 32 T cell receptor beta chains from one specimen sequenced in a study of tissue T cells after allogeneic stem cell transplantation. The assay was immunoSEQ multiplex PCR, and TCRdb's table has in-frame clones only and misses some. The sample has tens of thousands of clones; over 75% are singletons. The sample here was blood, taken before transplantation. The receptors originated from a woman between 18 and 49 years old who later had graft-versus-host disease after an allogeneic stem cell transplant.

The rearrangement links TRBV3-1 (or the pseudogene TRBV3-2) to TRBJ2-7; 10 bases are shared with TRBD1. Unmatched junction bases numbered 3, after V lost 0 bases and J lost 4 bases. The CDR3 contains 15 residues. Looked up from germline, CDR1 is LGHDT and CDR2 is YNNKEL (reference sequence). This CDR3 reads CASSQDQGQGYEQYF. Written as DNA, the CDR3 is TGTGCCAGCAGCCAAGATCAGGGACAGGGGTACGAGCAGTACTTC.

V is TRBV2 and J is TRBJ1-5; 7 bases match TRBD1. V lost 6 bases, J lost 4 bases, and 6 bases stayed unmatched. Germline loops: CDR1 SNHLY, CDR2 FYNNEI. The CDR3 contains 14 residues. The CDR3 spells CASRETGYNQPQHF. The DNA for the CDR3 is TGTGCCAGCAGGGAGACAGGGTATAATCAGCCCCAGCATTTT.

The sample holds a few counts of this clone. The rearrangement joins TRBV6-5 to TRBJ2-2; no definite D call. The CDR3 has 14 residues. Germline-derived CDR1 and CDR2 are MNHEY and SVGAGI. The V gene lost 2 bases and the J gene lost 3 bases, with 7 bases spanning the gap. In DNA, the CDR3 is TGTGCCAGCAGTTACACACAGTACACCGGGGAGCTGTTTTTT. Encoded protein: CASSYTQYTGELFF.

The chain combines TRBV2 with TRBJ1-2; 8 nucleotides agree with TRBD1. The CDR3 has 13 residues. CDR1 and CDR2 from the germline V gene are SNHLY and FYNNEI. Trimming removed 6 bases from V and 3 bases from J; junction bases left unmatched: 3. The DNA for the CDR3 is TGTGCCAGCAGACCGGGACAGGACTATGGCTACACCTTC. It yields the protein CASRPGQDYGYTF.

This CDR3 reads CASSFWGDSFFNEQFF. DNA of the CDR3: TGTGCCAGCAGCTTTTGGGGGGACAGCTTTTTCAATGAGCAGTTCTTC. V gene TRBV11-2 combines with J gene TRBJ2-1; perhaps TRBD1 as D (7 bases). V dropped 3 bases and J dropped 6 bases, with 18 bases sitting between them. From germline, CDR1 is SGHAT and CDR2 FQNNGV. There are 16 residues in the CDR3.

CDR3 protein: CASSLSGGTYEQYF. For the CDR3, the DNA is TGCGCCAGCAGCTTGTCTGGGGGAACCTACGAGCAGTACTTC. The rearrangement joins TRBV5-1 to TRBJ2-7; TRBD1 or TRBD2 may be the D gene (5 bases each). Germline V gene sequence: CDR1 SGHRS, CDR2 YFSETQ. This CDR3 has 14 residues. Trimming removed 1 base at V and 2 bases at J, with 10 bases between.

The V and J genes are TRBV27 and TRBJ1-4; the match to TRBD1 covers 9 bases. V shed 5 bases and J 8 bases; nucleotides not matched to a gene: 6. Germline V lookup: CDR1 MNHEY, CDR2 SMNVEV (reference sequence). The CDR3 runs 14 residues. The CDR3 coding sequence is TGTGCCAGCAGTGAATGGGACAGGGCCGAAAAACTGTTTTTT. It translates to CASSEWDRAEKLFF.

This chain joins TRBV6-2 or TRBV6-3 and TRBJ2-1; 12 bases are a match to TRBD2. V was pared by 2 bases and J by 7 bases, with 3 bases of the junction left unmatched. This CDR3 spans 15 amino acids. Germline V gives CDR1 MNHEY, CDR2 SVGEGT. CDR3 nucleotide sequence: TGTGCCAGCAGTTACCTAGCGGGGGGGCGGAATGAGCAGTTCTTC. The encoded protein is CASSYLAGGRNEQFF.

The rearrangement uses TRBV10-3 and TRBJ2-1; 7 bases line up with TRBD1. Germline V CDR1 and CDR2: ENHRY, SYGVKD. The CDR3 has 17 amino acids. Trimming took 4 bases from V and 0 from J; bases not matched to a gene: 9. DNA of the CDR3: TGTGCCATCAGTGGGAGACAGGGCCGGAGCTCCTACAATGAGCAGTTCTTC. Amino acid sequence: CAISGRQGRSSYNEQFF.

CDR3 in amino acids: CASSHGTSGYNEQFF. For the CDR3, the DNA is TGTGCCAGCAGCCATGGGACTAGCGGCTACAATGAGCAGTTCTTC. J is TRBJ2-1 and V is TRBV4-2; 11 bases match TRBD2. V lost 3 bases, J lost 3 bases, and 1 base stayed unmatched. There are 15 residues in the CDR3. Germline V gene lookup returns CDR1 LGHNA and CDR2 YNFKEQ.

The sample holds one count of this clone. The J gene is TRBJ1-5, the V gene TRBV30, with 8 nucleotides matching TRBD1. The CDR3 consists of 15 residues. Germline CDR1 GTSNPN, CDR2 SVGIG (reference sequence). V was clipped by 2 bases and J by 4 bases; unmatched bases: 7. Written as DNA, the CDR3 is TGTGCCTGGAGTTCGGGACAGGCCTCAAATCAGCCCCAGCATTTT. Amino acid sequence: CAWSSGQASNQPQHF.

The chain carries TRBV6-5 and TRBJ1-1, with D possibly being TRBD1 (5 bases). This CDR3 comprises 11 residues. V shed 10 bases and J shed 12 bases, with 18 bases lying between them. CDR1 is MNHEY, CDR2 SVGAGI, per germline. In nucleotides, the CDR3 is TGTGCCACCTCCCAAGGGGAGGTGTCTTTCTTT. Its translation: CATSQGEVSFF.

The gene calls are TRBV7-8 and TRBJ2-3; no firm D call. The CDR3 runs 12 residues. Germline V gene lookup returns CDR1 SGHVS and CDR2 FQNEAQ. Between the trimmed V and J ends, which lost 5 bases and 2 bases, there was a span of 5 bases. The CDR3 bases are TGTGCCAGCAGCCCCATCACAGATACGCAGTATTTT. Encoded protein: CASSPITDTQYF.

V gene TRBV2 combines with J gene TRBJ1-1; 8 nucleotides line up with TRBD1. CDR1 is SNHLY, CDR2 FYNNEI, per germline. This CDR3 has 12 amino acids. V lost 9 bases to trimming and J lost 6 bases; unmatched junction nucleotides: 6. This CDR3 is CARGKTGAEAFF. The DNA of the CDR3 is TGTGCCAGGGGAAAGACAGGGGCTGAAGCTTTCTTT. Supplemented by reference TRBV2 and TRBJ1-1, the full variable domain reads EPEVTQTPSHQVTQMGQEVILRCVPISNHLYFYWYRQILGQKVEFLVSFYNNEISEKSEIFDDQFSVERPDGSNFTLKIRSTKLEDSAMYFCARGKTGAEAFFGQGTRLTVV.

V gene TRBV5-1 combines with J gene TRBJ2-5; D is possibly TRBD2 (6 bases). V dropped 4 bases and J dropped 7 bases, with 14 bases sitting between them. From germline, CDR1 is SGHRS and CDR2 YFSETQ. The CDR3 extends over 13 amino acids. The chain's CDR3 is CASSPGTGGTQYF. The CDR3 nucleotides are TGCGCCAGCAGCCCCGGGACCGGGGGGACCCAGTACTTC. The complete variable domain, with remaining parts taken from reference TRBV5-1 and TRBJ2-5, reads KAGVTQTPRYLIKTRGQQVTLSCSPISGHRSVSWYQQTPGQGLQFLFEYFSETQRNKGNFPGRFSGRQFSNSRSEMNVSTLELGDSALYLCASSPGTGGTQYFGPGTRLLVL.

The chain employs TRBV9 and TRBJ1-2, with a weak D call TRBD1 (6 bases). CDR3 length equals 12 residues. The germline V gene has CDR1 SGDLS and CDR2 YYNGEE. Trimming removed 3 bases at V and 7 bases at J, with 10 bases between. The CDR3 DNA sequence: TGTGCCAGCAGCGCACAGGGCCCTGGCTACACCTTC. Amino acids: CASSAQGPGYTF.

V is TRBV5-6 and J is TRBJ2-5; TRBD2 might be the D (6 bases). Germline CDR1 reads SGHDT; CDR2 reads YYEEEE. Trimming shortened V by 7 bases and J by 4 bases, and 14 bases separated the two germline ends. The CDR3 consists of 13 residues. The CDR3 DNA sequence: TGTGCCAGCGGGAGGCGGGGTTTAGAGACCCAGTACTTC. It yields the protein CASGRRGLETQYF.

The chain has TRBV19 and TRBJ1-4; 7 nucleotides agree with TRBD1. Looked up from germline, CDR1 is LNHDA and CDR2 is SQIVND (reference sequence). This CDR3 region has 15 residues. V lost 3 bases, J lost 0 bases, and 1 base stayed unmatched. The CDR3: CASSMGTATNEKLFF. The CDR3 DNA follows: TGTGCCAGTAGTATGGGGACAGCAACTAATGAAAAACTGTTTTTT.

The chain joins TRBV9 to TRBJ2-1; D possibly corresponds to TRBD2 (5 bases). The CDR3 runs 16 residues. Germline V CDR1 and CDR2: SGDLS, YYNGEE. V lost 3 bases and J lost 3, with 16 bases in between. CDR3 loop: CASSGPTMADYNEQFF. The CDR3 DNA reads as TGTGCCAGCAGCGGACCGACTATGGCGGACTACAATGAGCAGTTCTTC.

The rearrangement joins TRBV27 to TRBJ1-6; D is possibly TRBD1 (5 bases). This CDR3 region has 15 residues. Germline CDR1 and CDR2: MNHEY and SMNVEV (reference sequence). V was pared by 3 bases and J by 6 bases, with 12 bases between. CDR3 protein: CASSFQAGSNSPLHF. The DNA for the CDR3 is TGTGCCAGCAGTTTCCAGGCAGGGAGTAATTCACCCCTCCACTTT.

This chain joins TRBV7-3 and TRBJ2-7; a possible D gene is TRBD2 (5 bases). The CDR3 loop spans 14 amino acids. Looked up from germline, CDR1 is SGHTA and CDR2 is FQGTGA. V was shortened by 5 bases and J by 3 bases, with 14 bases between the two germline ends. Here the CDR3 DNA reads TGTGCCAGCAGCCCCCTTGCCGGGAACTACGAGCAGTACTTC. Protein: CASSPLAGNYEQYF.

The J gene is TRBJ2-7, the V gene TRBV7-2; TRBD1 matches at 8 bases. The CDR3 covers 14 residues. Germline V gene sequence: CDR1 SGHTA, CDR2 FQGNSA. V gave up 5 bases and J gave up 7 bases; unmatched junction bases: 10. CDR3 sequence: CASSPGTGLSEQYF. The CDR3 DNA reads TGTGCCAGCAGCCCCGGGACAGGTTTATCTGAGCAGTACTTC.

The V gene is TRBV7-3, the J gene TRBJ2-3; D uncertain. The germline V gene has CDR1 SGHTA and CDR2 FQGTGA. V lost 1 base to trimming and J lost 3 bases, with 5 bases between them. The CDR3 is 13 amino acids. Here the CDR3 DNA reads TGTGCCAGCAGCTTAAGTGGGACAGATACGCAGTATTTT. This translates into CASSLSGTDTQYF.

This chain joins TRBV7-2 and TRBJ1-2; D unresolved. This CDR3 is built from 15 residues. Trimming pared 1 base from V and 0 bases from J, leaving 9 bases between. Germline V lookup: CDR1 SGHTA, CDR2 FQGNSA. The CDR3 reads CASSLGRKANYGYTF. The CDR3 region has the DNA TGTGCCAGCAGCTTAGGGAGGAAAGCTAACTATGGCTACACCTTC.

V and J are TRBV19 and TRBJ1-2, with D unresolved. This CDR3 comprises 12 residues. Germline values: CDR1 LNHDA, CDR2 SQIVND (reference sequence). Trimming took 7 bases from V and 8 from J, leaving 14 bases between them. The CDR3 DNA reads as TGTGCCAGTATTGGAGGGTCTAAAGGCTACACCTTC. It yields the protein CASIGGSKGYTF.

J is TRBJ1-5 and V is TRBV28; D is perhaps TRBD1 (6 bases). V was cut by 2 bases and J by 3 bases, with 11 bases left in between. The CDR3 runs 15 residues. Germline V gene lookup returns CDR1 MDHEN and CDR2 SYDVKM. The CDR3 DNA sequence: TGTGCCAGCAGTTTAGGGACAAACCCCAATCAGCCCCAGCATTTT. Translated: CASSLGTNPNQPQHF.

There are a few counts of this clone. CDR3 sequence (DNA): TGTGCCAGCAGTCTGACGGGCACTGAAGCTTTCTTT. It specifies CASSLTGTEAFF. V and J are TRBV7-3 and TRBJ1-1; no clear D. The CDR3 covers 12 residues. Germline CDR1 reads SGHTA; CDR2 reads FQGTGA. Trimming removed 6 bases from V and 4 bases from J, with 9 bases in between.

The chain recombines TRBV12-3 or TRBV12-4 with TRBJ1-1; D possibly corresponds to TRBD1 (6 bases). Trimming pared 3 bases from V and 1 base from J, leaving 6 bases between. This CDR3 is 13 amino acids long. The CDR3 protein is CASSLGQNTEAFF. The CDR3 bases are TGTGCCAGCAGTTTGGGACAGAACACTGAAGCTTTCTTT.

The chain carries TRBV5-5 and TRBJ2-7, with D maybe TRBD1 (6 bases). This CDR3 is built from 15 residues. Germline V lookup: CDR1 SGHKS, CDR2 YYEKEE (reference sequence). The V end lost 3 bases, the J end lost 3 bases, and 16 bases lay between the germline ends. The CDR3 bases are TGTGCCAGCAGCTACCTGGGGCAGGGGATCTACGAGCAGTACTTC. Encoded protein: CASSYLGQGIYEQYF.

The rearrangement joins TRBV18 to TRBJ1-2; D is uncertain. CDR1 and CDR2 from the germline V gene are KGHSH and LQKENI. The V end was cut by 3 bases, the J end by 0 bases, with 8 bases between. This CDR3 contains 14 residues. The CDR3 sequence is CASSPSDANYGYTF. Here the CDR3 DNA reads TGTGCCAGCTCACCGTCAGACGCTAACTATGGCTACACCTTC.

This clone has a handful of counts. J is TRBJ1-5 and V is TRBV30, with 9 bases identical to TRBD1. Germline CDR1 reads GTSNPN; CDR2 reads SVGIG (reference sequence). The CDR3 consists of 14 residues. With 1 base clipped from V and 5 bases from J, the junction kept 3 bases outside the gene matches. The CDR3 sequence is CAWSEDRGYQPQHF. CDR3 DNA sequence: TGTGCCTGGAGTGAGGACAGGGGTTATCAGCCCCAGCATTTT.

This clone appeared once. The chain is built from TRBV7-9 and TRBJ2-7; D may be TRBD1 (5 bases). V lost 6 bases to trimming and J lost 2 bases, with 20 bases between them. Germline lookup yields CDR1 SEHNR and CDR2 FQNEAQ (reference sequence). This CDR3 region has 16 residues. DNA of the CDR3: TGTGCCAGCAGTTCATCGATGTCCGGACAAACCTACGAGCAGTACTTC. This sequence encodes CASSSSMSGQTYEQYF. Filled out from reference TRBV7-9 and TRBJ2-7, the complete variable domain reads DTGVSQNPRHKITKRGQNVTFRCDPISEHNRLYWYRQTLGQGPEFLTYFQNEAQLEKSRLLSDRFSAERPKGSFSTLEIQRTEQGDSAMYLCASSSSMSGQTYEQYFGPGTRLTVT.